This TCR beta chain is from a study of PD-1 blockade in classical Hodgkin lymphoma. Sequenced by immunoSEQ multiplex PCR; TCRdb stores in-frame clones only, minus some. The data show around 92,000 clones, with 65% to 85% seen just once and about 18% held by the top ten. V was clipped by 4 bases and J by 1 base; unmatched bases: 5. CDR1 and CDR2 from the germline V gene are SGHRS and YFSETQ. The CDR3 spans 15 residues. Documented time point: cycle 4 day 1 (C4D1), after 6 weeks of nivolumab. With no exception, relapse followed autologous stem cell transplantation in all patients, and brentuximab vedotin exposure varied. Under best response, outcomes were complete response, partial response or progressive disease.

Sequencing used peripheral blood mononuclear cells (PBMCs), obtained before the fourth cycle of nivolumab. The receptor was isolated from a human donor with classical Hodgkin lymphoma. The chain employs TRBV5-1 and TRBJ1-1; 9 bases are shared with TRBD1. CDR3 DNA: TGCGCCAGCAGCGCTCCGGGACAGGGGAACACTGAAGCTTTCTTT. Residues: CASSAPGQGNTEAFF. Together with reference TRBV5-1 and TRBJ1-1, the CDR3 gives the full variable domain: KAGVTQTPRYLIKTRGQQVTLSCSPISGHRSVSWYQQTPGQGLQFLFEYFSETQRNKGNFPGRFSGRQFSNSRSEMNVSTLELGDSALYLCASSAPGQGNTEAFFGQGTRLTVV.